The rows below give T cell receptor beta chains drawn from one sample of a study of blood T cell repertoires in COVID-19. Generated by immunoSEQ multiplex PCR, the TCRdb table keeps only in-frame clones and is missing some. The sample records 350,000 to 400,000 clones, approximately 87% being singletons. The sequenced sample was PBMCs or T cells enriched from blood (not recorded which). Receptors were obtained from a woman in her thirties with acute COVID-19. CDR3s include the opening cysteine and the closing phenylalanine or tryptophan. A D gene is named only where the DNA matches it firmly. Clone size is not always given. Where it is, it says once, few, many or a class for expanded clones.

>TRBD1|TRBV27|few|TRBJ2-5
CASSLSGGKGETQYF
TGTGCCAGCAGTTTATCAGGGGGCAAGGGAGAGACCCAGTACTTC
>TRBD1|TRBV5-1|NA|TRBJ1-2
CASSPRLQGNGYTF
TGCGCCAGCAGCCCTAGACTACAGGGGAATGGCTACACCTTC
>TRBD1|TRBV5-1|NA|TRBJ1-2
CASFRGPGYGYTF
TGCGCCAGTTTCAGGGGGCCGGGCTATGGCTACACCTTC
>NA|TRBV19|NA|TRBJ1-4
CASSSQGAPGEKLFF
TGTGCCAGTAGTTCCCAGGGCGCGCCGGGTGAAAAACTGTTTTTT
>NA|TRBV10-3|NA|TRBJ1-6
CAISDASVSAPLHF
TGTGCCATCAGTGATGCCAGTGTATCTGCACCCCTCCACTTT
>TRBD1|TRBV5-1|NA|TRBJ1-3
CASSLTQGLKGNTIYF
TGCGCCAGCAGCCTAACACAGGGGCTGAAGGGAAACACCATATATTTT
>NA|TRBV20-1|NA|TRBJ2-5
CSVGYWETQYF
TGCAGTGTGGGCTATTGGGAGACCCAGTACTTC
>NA|TRBV27|NA|TRBJ1-5
CASSATGTSNQPQHF
TGTGCCAGCAGTGCAACAGGGACCAGCAATCAGCCCCAGCATTTT
>NA|TRBV19|NA|TRBJ1-1
CACSIDASINTEAFF
TGTGCCTGTAGTATAGACGCCTCTATAAACACTGAAGCTTTCTTT
>TRBD2|TRBV7-9|NA|TRBJ2-1
CASSPSLAGGYEQFF
TGTGCCAGCAGCCCGTCCCTGGCGGGGGGCTATGAGCAGTTCTTC
>NA|TRBV4-2|few|TRBJ2-7
CASSQDRKQGPYEQYF
TGTGCCAGCAGCCAAGATCGTAAGCAGGGGCCCTACGAGCAGTACTTC
>NA|TRBV5-1|NA|TRBJ2-2
CASSPTRANTGELFF
TGCGCCAGCAGCCCGACGAGGGCTAACACCGGGGAGCTGTTTTTT
>TRBD2|TRBV7-9|NA|TRBJ2-1
CASRTSGGPQHNEQFF
TGTGCCAGCAGGACTAGCGGGGGGCCGCAACACAATGAGCAGTTCTTC
>TRBD2|TRBV9|NA|TRBJ2-7
CASSVGGGYYEQYF
TGTGCCAGCAGCGTAGGCGGGGGGTACTACGAGCAGTACTTC
>NA|TRBV7-2|NA|TRBJ2-1
CASSPVREYNEQFF
TGTGCCAGCAGCCCCGTTAGGGAGTACAATGAGCAGTTCTTC
>TRBD2|TRBV10-3|NA|TRBJ2-5
CAISPSTPGLGKETQYF
TGTGCCATCAGTCCTTCCACGCCGGGACTAGGCAAAGAGACCCAGTACTTC
>NA|TRBV27|NA|TRBJ1-6
CASRREVEKWPLHF
TGTGCCAGCAGACGGGAGGTTGAGAAGTGGCCCCTCCACTTT